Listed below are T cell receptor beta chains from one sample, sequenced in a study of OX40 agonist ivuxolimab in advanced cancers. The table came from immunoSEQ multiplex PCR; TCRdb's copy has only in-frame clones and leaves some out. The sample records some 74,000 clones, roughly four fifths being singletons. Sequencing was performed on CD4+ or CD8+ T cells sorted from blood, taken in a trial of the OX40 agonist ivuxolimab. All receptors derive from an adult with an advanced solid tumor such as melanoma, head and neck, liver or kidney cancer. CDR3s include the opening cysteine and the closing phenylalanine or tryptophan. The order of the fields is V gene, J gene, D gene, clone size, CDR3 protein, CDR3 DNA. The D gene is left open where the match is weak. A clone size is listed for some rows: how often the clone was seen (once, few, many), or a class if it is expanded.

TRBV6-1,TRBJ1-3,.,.,CASSEALRQDSGNTIYF,TGTGCCAGCAGTGAAGCTCTTCGACAGGACTCTGGAAACACCATATATTTT
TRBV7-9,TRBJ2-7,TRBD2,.,CASCPWGAPGLADSYEQYF,TGTGCCAGCTGCCCCTGGGGGGCGCCGGGACTAGCGGACTCCTACGAGCAGTACTTC
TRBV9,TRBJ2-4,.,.,CASSPTPVLAKNIQYF,TGTGCCAGCAGCCCCACCCCGGTCCTAGCCAAAAACATTCAGTACTTC
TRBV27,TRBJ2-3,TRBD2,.,CANTSGGEEDTQYF,TGTGCCAACACTAGCGGGGGGGAGGAAGATACGCAGTATTTT
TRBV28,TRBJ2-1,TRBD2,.,CASSIAGGYNEQFF,TGTGCCAGCTCCATAGCGGGGGGTTACAATGAGCAGTTCTTC
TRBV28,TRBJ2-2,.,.,CASIRGSNTGELFF,TGTGCCAGCATACGAGGGTCGAACACCGGGGAGCTGTTTTTT
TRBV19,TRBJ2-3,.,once,CASRRGGTDTQYF,TGTGCCAGTAGGCGCGGGGGCACAGATACGCAGTATTTT
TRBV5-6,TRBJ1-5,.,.,CASSFRTGNQPQHF,TGTGCCAGCAGCTTTAGAACGGGCAATCAGCCCCAGCATTTT
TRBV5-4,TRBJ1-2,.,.,CASSLSSSSYGYTF,TGTGCCAGCAGCTTGAGCTCGTCCTCCTATGGCTACACCTTC
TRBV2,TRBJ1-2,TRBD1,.,CASSATGTVGYTF,TGTGCCAGCAGTGCCACCGGGACAGTTGGCTACACCTTC
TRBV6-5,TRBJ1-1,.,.,CASSLGLSLMNTEAFF,TGTGCCAGCAGTTTGGGCCTGTCCCTTATGAACACTGAAGCTTTCTTT
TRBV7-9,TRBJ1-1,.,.,CASSLDTGAEAFF,TGTGCCAGCAGCTTGGACACTGGCGCTGAAGCTTTCTTT
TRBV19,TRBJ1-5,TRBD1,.,CASHDREDQPQHF,TGTGCCAGTCACGACAGGGAGGACCAGCCCCAGCATTTT
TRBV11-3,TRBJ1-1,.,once,CASSLFGNTEAFF,TGTGCCAGCAGCTTATTCGGGAACACTGAAGCTTTCTTT
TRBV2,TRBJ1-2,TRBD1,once,CASSRDRTNYGYTF,TGTGCCAGCAGCCGGGACAGAACGAACTATGGCTACACCTTC
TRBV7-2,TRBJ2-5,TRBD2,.,CASTVRLAGTQETQYF,TGTGCCAGCACCGTCAGACTAGCGGGAACCCAAGAGACCCAGTACTTC